These T cell receptor beta chains were read from a single sample in a study of T cell repertoires in cytomegalovirus infection. Their antigens are not known. TCRdb reprocessed the reads via MiXCR and lists one record per CDR3 protein. The data show about 150,000 distinct CDR3 sequences, more than 30% seen once. The material was CD8+ T cells from cultured PBMCs, obtained from culture after CMV antigen stimulation. Receptors were obtained from a human donor in good health (CMV status not recorded). Some clones in this sample may be carry-over from other donors' samples. Each CDR3 is given with its conserved first and last residue. A D gene is named only where the DNA matches it firmly. Only part of the rows carry a size: once, few, many, or a class if the clone is expanded.

clone_size: NA
j_call: TRBJ2-1
d_call: TRBD2
v_call: TRBV14
cdr3_nt: TGTGCCAGCAGCCAAGACGGTAGCGGGGGGCTATTCAGCTCCTACAATGAGCAGTTCTTC
cdr3_aa: CASSQDGSGGLFSSYNEQFF

clone_size: NA
j_call: TRBJ1-1
d_call: NA
v_call: TRBV7-8
cdr3_nt: TGTGCCAGCAGCCTAATGGGGGGGAGAGCTTTCTTT
cdr3_aa: CASSLMGGRAFF

clone_size: many
j_call: TRBJ2-3
d_call: TRBD1
v_call: TRBV7-9
cdr3_nt: TGTGCCAGCAGGCCAAGACAGGGGAGAGATACGCAGTATTTT
cdr3_aa: CASRPRQGRDTQYF

clone_size: NA
j_call: TRBJ1-6
d_call: NA
v_call: TRBV12-3/TRBV12-4
cdr3_nt: TGTGCCAGCAGTTTATCTGTCCAGCCCATCCACTTT
cdr3_aa: CASSLSVQPIHF

clone_size: NA
j_call: TRBJ2-1
d_call: NA
v_call: TRBV13
cdr3_nt: TGTGCCAGCAGCTTAGGGGCCCGTAATGAGCAGTTCTTC
cdr3_aa: CASSLGARNEQFF

clone_size: NA
j_call: TRBJ2-5
d_call: NA
v_call: TRBV10-2
cdr3_nt: TGCGCCAGCAGTATGGGAGGAGGCGAGGAGACCCAGTACTTC
cdr3_aa: CASSMGGGEETQYF

clone_size: NA
j_call: TRBJ2-5
d_call: TRBD2
v_call: TRBV5-4
cdr3_nt: TGTGCCAGCAGCATGCCGGGACTAGCGGGGGAAGAGACCCAGTACTTC
cdr3_aa: CASSMPGLAGEETQYF

clone_size: few
j_call: TRBJ1-1
d_call: TRBD1
v_call: TRBV11-1
cdr3_nt: TGTGCCGCGGGACAGGGGGTTCCTCGGGAAGCTTTCTTT
cdr3_aa: CAAGQGVPREAFF

clone_size: NA
j_call: TRBJ2-1
d_call: NA
v_call: TRBV14
cdr3_nt: TGTGCCAGCAGTGAGGTGGGGCCCCCTGAGCAGTTCTTC
cdr3_aa: CASSEVGPPEQFF

clone_size: NA
j_call: TRBJ2-1
d_call: NA
v_call: TRBV15
cdr3_nt: TGTGCCACCCGGGACTTTAGCGGACTTAATGAGCAGTTCTTC
cdr3_aa: CATRDFSGLNEQFF

clone_size: many
j_call: TRBJ1-5
d_call: NA
v_call: TRBV7-8
cdr3_nt: TGTGCCAGCAGCCCGGGGGGGGTGTATCCAGATCAGCCCCAGCATTTT
cdr3_aa: CASSPGGVYPDQPQHF

clone_size: NA
j_call: TRBJ1-6
d_call: NA
v_call: TRBV2
cdr3_nt: TGTGCCAGCAGAACGACGACAGTATCTAATTCACCCCTCCACTTT
cdr3_aa: CASRTTTVSNSPLHF

clone_size: NA
j_call: TRBJ1-2
d_call: NA
v_call: TRBV7-4
cdr3_nt: TGTGCCAGCAGCTTAGCGGGGGGACCCTCTCGGTATGGCTACACCTTC
cdr3_aa: CASSLAGGPSRYGYTF

clone_size: many
j_call: TRBJ2-1
d_call: NA
v_call: TRBV5-4
cdr3_nt: TGTGCCAGCAGCTGGTCAGGGTTTGAGCAGTTCTTC
cdr3_aa: CASSWSGFEQFF

clone_size: NA
j_call: TRBJ2-1
d_call: NA
v_call: TRBV11-2
cdr3_nt: TGTGCCAGCAGCTTCCCTACAGGGCCCGAGCGGTTCTTC
cdr3_aa: CASSFPTGPERFF

clone_size: few
j_call: TRBJ2-1
d_call: NA
v_call: TRBV2
cdr3_nt: TGTGCCACCCACCCGGGACCAAGCTCCTACAATGAGCAGTTCTTC
cdr3_aa: CATHPGPSSYNEQFF

clone_size: many
j_call: TRBJ2-2
d_call: NA
v_call: TRBV7-9
cdr3_nt: TGTGCCAGCAGCCGCCCTTCAGGGCTTGTCGGGGAGCTGTTTTTT
cdr3_aa: CASSRPSGLVGELFF

clone_size: many
j_call: TRBJ2-7
d_call: NA
v_call: TRBV5-6
cdr3_nt: TGTGCCAGCAGCTTGGCGGGACACTACGAGCAGTACTTC
cdr3_aa: CASSLAGHYEQYF

clone_size: NA
j_call: TRBJ2-7
d_call: TRBD2
v_call: TRBV7-4
cdr3_nt: TGTGCCAGCAGCGAGGGACTAGCGGGACTTCCCCACGAGCAGTACTTC
cdr3_aa: CASSEGLAGLPHEQYF

clone_size: few
j_call: TRBJ2-7
d_call: NA
v_call: TRBV7-9
cdr3_nt: TGTGCCAGCAGCTCTTCTTTGGATGATCAGGCCTACGAGCAGTACTTC
cdr3_aa: CASSSSLDDQAYEQYF

clone_size: NA
j_call: TRBJ2-7
d_call: NA
v_call: TRBV28
cdr3_nt: TGTGCCAGCAGTTTGTTGTTCGAAGGTTCGGTCGAGCAGTACTTC
cdr3_aa: CASSLLFEGSVEQYF

clone_size: few
j_call: TRBJ1-5
d_call: NA
v_call: TRBV12-3/TRBV12-4
cdr3_nt: TGTGCCAGCAGTCCCGACGGGGTGAGCAATCAGCCCCAGCATTTT
cdr3_aa: CASSPDGVSNQPQHF

clone_size: NA
j_call: TRBJ1-1
d_call: NA
v_call: TRBV3-1
cdr3_nt: TGTGCCAGCAGCCCCCCCGGGTTAATCACTGAAGCTTTCTTT
cdr3_aa: CASSPPGLITEAFF

clone_size: few
j_call: TRBJ1-6
d_call: TRBD1
v_call: TRBV27
cdr3_nt: TGTGCCAGCAAGGAAACTGACAGGGGGCAGGATTCACCCCTCCACTTT
cdr3_aa: CASKETDRGQDSPLHF

clone_size: few
j_call: TRBJ2-3
d_call: NA
v_call: TRBV19
cdr3_nt: TGTGCCAGTAGTCGGGAGTTCACAGATACGCAGTATTTT
cdr3_aa: CASSREFTDTQYF

clone_size: many
j_call: TRBJ2-1
d_call: TRBD1
v_call: TRBV12-3/TRBV12-4
cdr3_nt: TGTGCCAGCACCGAGGGGGCGACCTACAATGAGCAGTTCTTC
cdr3_aa: CASTEGATYNEQFF

clone_size: NA
j_call: TRBJ1-2
d_call: NA
v_call: TRBV7-9
cdr3_nt: TGTGCCAGCAAAGAGACAAGTAACTATGGCTACACCTTC
cdr3_aa: CASKETSNYGYTF

clone_size: many
j_call: TRBJ1-5
d_call: NA
v_call: TRBV19
cdr3_nt: TGTGCCAGTAGTATAGATGATGCAGATAATCAGCCCCAGCATTTT
cdr3_aa: CASSIDDADNQPQHF

clone_size: many
j_call: TRBJ2-7
d_call: TRBD1
v_call: TRBV5-1
cdr3_nt: TGCGCCAGCAGCTTTCACAGGGGCTACGAGCAGTACTTC
cdr3_aa: CASSFHRGYEQYF

clone_size: NA
j_call: TRBJ1-4
d_call: NA
v_call: TRBV7-6
cdr3_nt: TGTGCCAGCAGCGGAGAGGAGTGGGCAACTAATGAAAAACTGTTTTTT
cdr3_aa: CASSGEEWATNEKLFF

clone_size: NA
j_call: TRBJ2-1
d_call: NA
v_call: TRBV12-3/TRBV12-4
cdr3_nt: TGTGCCAGCACAATGATGGGGAGCTCCTACAATGAGCAGTTCTTC
cdr3_aa: CASTMMGSSYNEQFF

clone_size: many
j_call: TRBJ1-6
d_call: NA
v_call: TRBV12-3/TRBV12-4
cdr3_nt: TGTGCCAGCAGTGCGCGCTATAATTCACCCCTCCACTTT
cdr3_aa: CASSARYNSPLHF

clone_size: NA
j_call: TRBJ1-4
d_call: NA
v_call: TRBV4-1
cdr3_nt: TGTGCCAGCAGCACGGATGCGTTGGCTCTAGCTAATGAAAAACTGTTTTTT
cdr3_aa: CASSTDALALANEKLFF

clone_size: NA
j_call: TRBJ1-6
d_call: TRBD1
v_call: TRBV4-1
cdr3_nt: TGCGCCAGCAGCCAAGGGATAAATACAGGGGATTCACCCCTCCACTTT
cdr3_aa: CASSQGINTGDSPLHF

clone_size: NA
j_call: TRBJ2-2
d_call: NA
v_call: TRBV10-3
cdr3_nt: TGTGCCACCATAACCGGAGGGACCGGGGAGCTGTTTTTT
cdr3_aa: CATITGGTGELFF

clone_size: once
j_call: TRBJ1-4
d_call: NA
v_call: TRBV4-1
cdr3_nt: TGCGCCAGCACCACCAACCGCCAGGGAAATGAAAAACTGTTTTTT
cdr3_aa: CASTTNRQGNEKLFF

clone_size: few
j_call: TRBJ2-2
d_call: TRBD2
v_call: TRBV11-2
cdr3_nt: TGTGCCAGCAGCCCACGCGGGGGTACGGACACCGGGGAGCTGTTTTTT
cdr3_aa: CASSPRGGTDTGELFF

clone_size: many
j_call: TRBJ1-1
d_call: TRBD1
v_call: TRBV7-9
cdr3_nt: TGTGCCAGCAGCGGGACAGGGAAAGGGCCTGAAGCTTTCTTT
cdr3_aa: CASSGTGKGPEAFF

clone_size: NA
j_call: TRBJ2-5
d_call: NA
v_call: TRBV12-3/TRBV12-4
cdr3_nt: TGTGCCAGCAGTTTAGGGCCGGCGGAGACCCAGTACTTC
cdr3_aa: CASSLGPAETQYF

clone_size: NA
j_call: TRBJ2-3
d_call: TRBD2
v_call: TRBV10-3
cdr3_nt: TGTGCCATCAGTGAGTCCTGGCGGGGGGCTAGCACAGATACGCAGTATTTT
cdr3_aa: CAISESWRGASTDTQYF

clone_size: few
j_call: TRBJ1-4
d_call: NA
v_call: TRBV7-2
cdr3_nt: TGTGCCAGCAGCTTGAACAGGGTTAGCAATGAAAAACTGTTTTTT
cdr3_aa: CASSLNRVSNEKLFF

clone_size: many
j_call: TRBJ2-7
d_call: NA
v_call: TRBV15
cdr3_nt: TGTGCCACCAGCAGCGGGACGTTCTACGAGCAGTACTTC
cdr3_aa: CATSSGTFYEQYF

clone_size: NA
j_call: TRBJ2-1
d_call: NA
v_call: TRBV24-1
cdr3_nt: TGTGCCACCAGTGATAACGGCGACATATACAATGAGCAGTTCTTC
cdr3_aa: CATSDNGDIYNEQFF

clone_size: few
j_call: TRBJ2-2
d_call: NA
v_call: TRBV7-9
cdr3_nt: TGTGCCAGCAGCTTAGACTGGTTCACCGGGGAGCTGTTTTTT
cdr3_aa: CASSLDWFTGELFF

clone_size: few
j_call: TRBJ2-3
d_call: TRBD2
v_call: TRBV6-1
cdr3_nt: TGTGCCACGCGACGTTTTGTTAGCGGGGGGCCCACAGATACGCAGTATTTT
cdr3_aa: CATRRFVSGGPTDTQYF

clone_size: NA
j_call: TRBJ2-1
d_call: TRBD1
v_call: TRBV15
cdr3_nt: TGTGCCACCAGCAGTATCAGGGGGCCGGGCGGTGAGCAGTTCTTC
cdr3_aa: CATSSIRGPGGEQFF

clone_size: few
j_call: TRBJ2-1
d_call: TRBD2
v_call: TRBV3-1
cdr3_nt: TGTGCCAGCAGCCAATTGGGACTAGCGGGGGGGGATGAGCAGTTCTTC
cdr3_aa: CASSQLGLAGGDEQFF

clone_size: NA
j_call: TRBJ1-2
d_call: TRBD1
v_call: TRBV30
cdr3_nt: TGTGCCTGGAGATCCGGGACAGCGATATGGGGCTACACCTTC
cdr3_aa: CAWRSGTAIWGYTF

clone_size: few
j_call: TRBJ1-2
d_call: NA
v_call: TRBV27
cdr3_nt: TGTGCCAGCAGTTTAACCCAGGACTTCTATGGCTACACCTTC
cdr3_aa: CASSLTQDFYGYTF

clone_size: NA
j_call: TRBJ2-1
d_call: TRBD2
v_call: TRBV6-5
cdr3_nt: TGTGCCAGCACCGACAAGCGGGGGGGCTACAATGAGCAGTTCTTC
cdr3_aa: CASTDKRGGYNEQFF

clone_size: NA
j_call: TRBJ1-2
d_call: TRBD1
v_call: TRBV7-9
cdr3_nt: TGTGCCAGCACCTTAGGACAGGGGGCAGGAGGCTACACCTTC
cdr3_aa: CASTLGQGAGGYTF